This entry lists 27 T cell receptor beta chains sequenced from one sample in a study of CD4 T cells in relation to SARS-CoV-2 and coronaviruses. Method: immunoSEQ multiplex PCR; TCRdb's copy keeps in-frame clones and lacks some. The table has tens of thousands of clones, around 70% seen once; the top ten hold around 20%. Unexposed donor CD4+ T cells date from about 2011-2019, before the COVID-19 pandemic. The cells were cultured for less than twelve days before CD4+ T cells were isolated. Antigen specificity for these receptors is unknown. Sequenced material: CD4+ T cells from PBMCs, cultured in vitro. Receptors were obtained from a human donor in good health.

The chain carries TRBV2 and TRBJ2-7, with 7 bases identical to TRBD1. In germline, CDR1 is SNHLY, CDR2 FYNNEI. This CDR3 is 14 amino acids long. V was clipped by 3 bases and J by 7 bases; unmatched bases: 9. For the CDR3, the DNA is TGTGCCAGCAGTGACTGGCAGGGGGTGAGGGAGCAGTACTTC. Translated, it gives CASSDWQGVREQYF.

This chain uses TRBV7-2 with TRBJ1-1; D remains ambiguous. V was trimmed by 5 bases and J by 5 bases, leaving 12 bases between them. This CDR3 is built from 13 residues. CDR1 is SGHTA and CDR2 is FQGNSA in the germline V gene. CDR3 region: CASSPTRGTEAFF. In DNA form, the CDR3 reads TGTGCCAGCAGCCCCACTCGAGGGACTGAAGCTTTCTTT.

The chain joins TRBV9 to TRBJ2-5; 8 positions match TRBD2. Unmatched junction bases numbered 8, after V lost 0 bases and J lost 4 bases. CDR1 and CDR2 (germline): SGDLS, YYNGEE. The CDR3 consists of 16 residues. The CDR3 sequence is CASSVAIRGGTETQYF. The CDR3 region has the DNA TGTGCCAGCAGCGTAGCTATCCGGGGGGGTACAGAGACCCAGTACTTC.

The gene calls are TRBV7-2 and TRBJ1-6; D perhaps matches TRBD1 (5 bases). Germline-derived CDR1 and CDR2 are SGHTA and FQGNSA. Trimming pared 1 base from V and 0 bases from J, leaving 7 bases between. This CDR3 is built from 16 residues. The CDR3 sequence: CASSLVGGSYNSPLHF. The CDR3 DNA reads as TGTGCCAGCAGCTTAGTGGGGGGCTCCTATAATTCACCCCTCCACTTT.

In DNA, the CDR3 is TGTGCCAGCAGCCAAGAGCGCCAGGAGAACAATCAGCCCCAGCATTTT. This sequence encodes CASSQERQENNQPQHF. The chain is built from TRBV3-1 (or the pseudogene TRBV3-2) and TRBJ1-5; D is uncertain. Germline CDR1 reads LGHDT; CDR2 reads YNNKEL (reference sequence). The CDR3 contains 16 residues. V dropped 0 bases and J dropped 3 bases, with 12 bases sitting between them.

This clone has more than one count but fewer than ten. The V and J genes are TRBV30 and TRBJ1-2; D is unresolved. This CDR3 region has 10 residues. The germline CDR1 and CDR2 sequences are GTSNPN and SVGIG (reference sequence). V shed 5 bases and J shed 8 bases, with 9 bases lying between them. This chain's CDR3 is CAWLGRGYTF. DNA for the CDR3: TGTGCCTGGCTAGGACGCGGCTACACCTTC.

The CDR3 here is CASSVSDWEQFF. CDR3 DNA: TGTGCCAGCAGCGTTTCTGACTGGGAGCAGTTCTTC. This chain connects TRBV9 to TRBJ2-1; D remains ambiguous. CDR3 length equals 12 residues. Germline V gene lookup returns CDR1 SGDLS and CDR2 YYNGEE. The V end lost 2 bases, the J end lost 10 bases, and 10 bases lay between the germline ends.

V and J are TRBV29-1 and TRBJ2-3; possibly TRBD2 for D (6 bases). The germline gives CDR1 SQVTM, CDR2 ANQGSEA. CDR3 length: 13 residues. The V end lost 5 bases, the J end lost 0 bases, and 9 bases lay between the germline ends. CDR3 DNA sequence: TGCAGCGTTAGGGCGGGAAGCACAGATACGCAGTATTTT. It codes for CSVRAGSTDTQYF.

The chain couples TRBV5-1 to TRBJ1-1; 9 nucleotides align to TRBD1. Unmatched junction bases numbered 8, after V lost 5 bases and J lost 6 bases. This CDR3 has 14 residues. Germline V gives CDR1 SGHRS, CDR2 YFSETQ. Here the CDR3 DNA reads TGCGCCAGCAGTTCCGGACAGGGGACCCCTGAAGCTTTCTTT. This codes for CASSSGQGTPEAFF.

The chain couples TRBV5-1 to TRBJ2-7; D is possibly TRBD2 (5 bases). CDR1 is SGHRS and CDR2 is YFSETQ in the germline V gene. The V end lost 3 bases, the J end lost 3 bases, and 7 bases lay between the germline ends. The CDR3 runs 12 residues. The chain's CDR3 is CASSSRGYEQYF. The CDR3, as DNA: TGCGCCAGCAGCTCCCGGGGCTACGAGCAGTACTTC.

The chain couples TRBV4-1 to TRBJ2-7, with a tentative D call TRBD1 (5 bases). CDR1 is MGHRA, CDR2 YSYEKL, per germline. This CDR3 has 15 residues. Trimming stripped 1 base from V and 4 bases from J, with 14 bases between. The CDR3 sequence is CASSQVRDSRYEQYF. CDR3 DNA sequence: TGCGCCAGCAGCCAAGTACGTGACAGCCGTTACGAGCAGTACTTC.

V and J are TRBV6-5 and TRBJ2-7; D might be TRBD1 (8 bases). Germline CDR1 reads MNHEY; CDR2 reads SVGAGI. The CDR3 is made up of 15 amino acids. Trimming left V 0 bases short and J 5 bases short, with 14 bases between. The CDR3 sequence is CASSYSYRGGDEQYF. DNA for the CDR3: TGTGCCAGCAGTTACTCCTACAGGGGGGGCGACGAGCAGTACTTC.

This chain joins TRBV7-6 and TRBJ1-4, with 7 bases identical to TRBD1. V was clipped by 3 bases and J by 7 bases; unmatched bases: 11. CDR3 length: 16 amino acids. Germline V gene data show CDR1 as SGHVS and CDR2 as FNYEAQ. CDR3 residues: CASSLGTGALGEKLFF. In DNA, the CDR3 is TGTGCCAGCAGCTTGGGCACAGGGGCACTTGGTGAAAAACTGTTTTTT.

The chain is built from TRBV7-2 and TRBJ2-6; D is unclear. V was shortened by 5 bases and J by 0 bases, with 8 bases between the two germline ends. This CDR3 region has 15 residues. From germline, CDR1 is SGHTA and CDR2 FQGNSA. This CDR3 reads CASSLFRSGANVLTF. The CDR3 nucleotides are TGTGCCAGCAGCCTCTTCCGCTCTGGGGCCAACGTCCTGACTTTC.

This rearrangement joins TRBV11-2 to TRBJ2-3; 10 bases are a match to TRBD2. V was clipped by 3 bases and J by 2 bases; unmatched bases: 5. The CDR3 extends over 16 amino acids. Germline V gene lookup returns CDR1 SGHAT and CDR2 FQNNGV. This chain's CDR3 is CASSFLSGGPTDTQYF. The CDR3 nucleotides are TGTGCCAGCAGCTTCCTTAGCGGGGGGCCCACAGATACGCAGTATTTT.

The J gene is TRBJ1-1, the V gene TRBV11-2, with 8 bases fitting TRBD1. This CDR3 is 15 amino acids long. The germline CDR1 and CDR2 sequences are SGHAT and FQNNGV. The V and J ends lost 6 bases and 2 bases, in that order; junction bases with no gene match: 8. The CDR3 DNA follows: TGTGCCAGCAGTAGGACAGGGCCATTAAACACTGAAGCTTTCTTT. Amino acids: CASSRTGPLNTEAFF.

This chain joins TRBV6-5 and TRBJ2-7, with D maybe TRBD2 (6 bases). Germline CDR1 reads MNHEY; CDR2 reads SVGAGI. Trimming removed 4 bases at V and 1 base at J, with 17 bases between. CDR3 size: 16 residues. CDR3 loop: CASSLDSGQGSYEQYF. In DNA form, the CDR3 reads TGTGCCAGCAGTTTGGATAGCGGACAAGGTTCCTACGAGCAGTACTTC.

This clone was counted between two and nine times. The rearrangement links TRBV25-1 to TRBJ2-5; 9 bases are shared with TRBD1. The CDR3 is 15 residues long. The V and J ends lost 3 bases and 5 bases, in that order; junction bases with no gene match: 7. The germline gives CDR1 MGHDK, CDR2 SYGVNS. CDR3 protein: CASSEEGTGRETQYF. CDR3 in DNA: TGTGCCAGCAGTGAGGAGGGGACAGGGCGCGAGACCCAGTACTTC. Looking up the rest from reference TRBV25-1 and TRBJ2-5 gives the full variable domain: EADIYQTPRYLVIGTGKKITLECSQTMGHDKMYWYQQDPGMELHLIHYSYGVNSTEKGDLSSESTVSRIRTEHFPLTLESARPSHTSQYLCASSEEGTGRETQYFGPGTRLLVL.

The chain links TRBV3-1 (or the pseudogene TRBV3-2) to TRBJ2-5, with 8 bases fitting TRBD1. Germline CDR1 and CDR2: LGHDT and YNNKEL (reference sequence). The CDR3 covers 15 residues. Germline trimming cut 4 bases from V and 3 bases from J; bases unmatched to any gene: 7. Written as DNA, the CDR3 is TGTGCCAGCAGCCGCTGGGACAGGAGGGAAGAGACCCAGTACTTC. Its translation is CASSRWDRREETQYF.

The chain recombines TRBV11-2 with TRBJ2-7, with TRBD1 as a possible D gene (6 bases). This CDR3 is built from 12 residues. V lost 10 bases and J 1 base, leaving 11 bases between the germline ends. The germline V gene has CDR1 SGHAT and CDR2 FQNNGV. The CDR3 DNA reads TGTGCCACCAGGGGACAATCCTACGAGCAGTACTTC. Translating it yields CATRGQSYEQYF. The full variable domain, in which reference TRBV11-2 and TRBJ2-7 provide the parts outside the CDR3, is EAGVAQSPRYKIIEKRQSVAFWCNPISGHATLYWYQQILGQGPKLLIQFQNNGVVDDSQLPKDRFSAERLKGVDSTLKIQPAKLEDSAVYLCATRGQSYEQYFGPGTRLTVT.

The chain combines TRBV7-2 with TRBJ2-3; 12 nucleotides agree with TRBD2. The CDR3 is 15 amino acids. The germline V gene encodes CDR1 SGHTA and CDR2 FQGNSA. The V segment lost 1 base and the J segment 4 bases; nucleotides outside the gene matches: 0. The CDR3 DNA is TGTGCCAGCAGCTTAGGACTAGCGGGAGCAGATACGCAGTATTTT. Translating it yields CASSLGLAGADTQYF.

With respect to this clone: At one boundary the junction diverges from the germline segment, which might be a read error. This chain joins TRBV7-2 and TRBJ1-2, with 8 bases matching TRBD1. The CDR3 runs 15 residues. Germline CDR1 SGHTA, CDR2 FQGNSA. The CDR3 region is CASSLAPGQAYGYTF. The CDR3 nucleotides read TGTGCCAGCAGCCTAGCACCGGGACAGGCTTATGGCTACACCTTC.

J is TRBJ1-1 and V is TRBV5-6, with D unclear. V was trimmed by 2 bases and J by 0 bases, leaving 5 bases between them. CDR3 length equals 13 residues. CDR1 SGHDT and CDR2 YYEEEE come from the germline V gene. In nucleotides, the CDR3 is TGTGCCAGCAGCTTTGATTTGAACACTGAAGCTTTCTTT. It codes for CASSFDLNTEAFF.

The chain joins TRBV3-1 (or the pseudogene TRBV3-2) to TRBJ2-7; 9 nucleotides align to TRBD1. This CDR3 region has 14 residues. In germline, CDR1 is LGHDT, CDR2 YNNKEL (reference sequence). With 8 bases clipped from V and 3 bases from J, the junction kept 8 bases outside the gene matches. In DNA form, the CDR3 reads TGTGCCAGCCGCGGGACAGGGCTTGTCTACGAGCAGTACTTC. Translation: CASRGTGLVYEQYF.

The chain is built from TRBV27 and TRBJ2-7; 11 nucleotides match TRBD2. The ends lost 3 bases at V and 4 bases at J; junction bases unmatched: 8. Germline V CDR1 and CDR2: MNHEY, SMNVEV (reference sequence). This CDR3 has 16 amino acids. CDR3 sequence (DNA): TGTGCCAGCAGTTTCTCCGGGACTAGCGGAAGATACGAGCAGTACTTC. Its translation: CASSFSGTSGRYEQYF.

This clone was observed once. The V call is TRBV2, the J call TRBJ2-3; D remains ambiguous. The CDR3 consists of 13 residues. Per germline, CDR1 SNHLY and CDR2 FYNNEI. V was clipped by 1 base and J by 5 bases, with 7 bases between them. CDR3 loop: CASSEGHGDTQYF. CDR3 nucleotide sequence: TGTGCCAGCAGTGAAGGTCATGGAGATACGCAGTATTTT.

V usage is TRBV7-2 and J usage is TRBJ2-5, with D hard to call. The CDR3 sequence is 13 residues long. Germline-derived CDR1 and CDR2 are SGHTA and FQGNSA. V lost 5 bases, J lost 2 bases, and 9 bases lay in between. The CDR3 loop is CASSAEVQETQYF. The DNA of the CDR3 is TGTGCCAGCAGCGCGGAAGTTCAAGAGACCCAGTACTTC. The full variable domain, in which reference TRBV7-2 and TRBJ2-5 provide the parts outside the CDR3, is GAGVSQSPSNKVTEKGKDVELRCDPISGHTALYWYRQSLGQGLEFLIYFQGNSAPDKSGLPSDRFSAERTGGSVSTLTIQRTQQEDSAVYLCASSAEVQETQYFGPGTRLLVL.